One sample yielded the 6 T cell receptor beta chains listed below, sequenced in a study of Graves' ophthalmopathy and Graves' hyperthyroidism. RNA transcripts served as template for amplifying TCR beta CDR3 sequences. The first-round RT-PCR employed HTBI primers together with the Qiagen OneStep RT-PCR kit. A multiplex PCR was then performed as the second round. TCRdb ran MiXCR on the multiplex PCR reads and lists one entry per CDR3 protein. The sample includes about 620,000 distinct CDR3 sequences, about 20% of them seen just once. The source material was peripheral blood. Source of these receptors: a woman between 18 and 29 years old with stable Graves' hyperthyroidism. Some clones in this sample may be carry-over from other donors' samples.

For the CDR3, the DNA is TGTGCCAGCAGCTCTACAGCTTTTGGCTACACCTTC. This sequence encodes CASSSTAFGYTF. V usage is TRBV12-3 or TRBV12-4 and J usage is TRBJ1-2, with unresolved D. The CDR3 sequence is 12 residues long. Deletions cut 6 bases from V and 7 bases from J, with 12 bases between.

This clonotype was seen once. Here the CDR3 omits its conserved ending phenylalanine or tryptophan, so a read error is the likely source. The chain recombines TRBV18 with TRBJ1-1, with no clear D. This CDR3 comprises 15 residues. V was cut by 5 bases and J by 3 bases, with 16 bases left in between. Germline CDR1 reads KGHSH; CDR2 reads LQKENI. The CDR3 loop reads CASSTAMRTDTEAFL. DNA for the CDR3: TGTGCCAGCTCAACAGCTATGAGGACGGACACTGAAGCTTTCTTG.

This chain links TRBV20-1 with TRBJ1-3, with D uncertain. Trimming stripped 5 bases from V and 0 bases from J, with 17 bases between. Germline V gene sequence: CDR1 DFQATT, CDR2 SNEGSKA (reference sequence). CDR3 length equals 16 residues. The CDR3 DNA is TGCAGTGCTCTCCCCTTGGGTGTGAGCTCTGGAAACACCATATATTTT. Protein product: CSALPLGVSSGNTIYF.

V and J are TRBV4-1 and TRBJ1-6, with a weak D call TRBD1 (5 bases). Germline V gives CDR1 MGHRA, CDR2 YSYEKL. The CDR3 has 18 residues. V lost 1 base to trimming and J lost 10 bases, with 23 bases between them. This chain's CDR3 is CASSQVGTVLDRISPLHF. The CDR3 coding sequence is TGCGCCAGCAGCCAAGTCGGAACTGTTTTAGACAGAATCTCACCCCTCCACTTT.

CDR3 loop: CASSWGTGGPYEQYF. The CDR3, as DNA: TGTGCCAGCAGCTGGGGGACAGGGGGCCCCTACGAGCAGTACTTC. The V gene is TRBV7-2, the J gene TRBJ2-7; 12 bases agree with TRBD1. CDR1 and CDR2 (germline): SGHTA, FQGNSA. This CDR3 is 15 amino acids long. The ends lost 4 bases at V and 2 bases at J; junction bases unmatched: 3. The full variable domain, in which reference TRBV7-2 and TRBJ2-7 provide the parts outside the CDR3, is GAGVSQSPSNKVTEKGKDVELRCDPISGHTALYWYRQSLGQGLEFLIYFQGNSAPDKSGLPSDRFSAERTGGSVSTLTIQRTQQEDSAVYLCASSWGTGGPYEQYFGPGTRLTVT.

The gene calls are TRBV20-1 and TRBJ2-7; TRBD1 matches 7 bases. Germline CDR1 is DFQATT and CDR2 is SNEGSKA (reference sequence). The CDR3 covers 12 residues. V shed 3 bases, J shed 6 bases, and the junction held 5 bases outside the gene matches. This chain's CDR3 is CSARETGAEQYF. Here the CDR3 DNA reads TGCAGTGCTAGGGAAACAGGGGCCGAGCAGTACTTC.